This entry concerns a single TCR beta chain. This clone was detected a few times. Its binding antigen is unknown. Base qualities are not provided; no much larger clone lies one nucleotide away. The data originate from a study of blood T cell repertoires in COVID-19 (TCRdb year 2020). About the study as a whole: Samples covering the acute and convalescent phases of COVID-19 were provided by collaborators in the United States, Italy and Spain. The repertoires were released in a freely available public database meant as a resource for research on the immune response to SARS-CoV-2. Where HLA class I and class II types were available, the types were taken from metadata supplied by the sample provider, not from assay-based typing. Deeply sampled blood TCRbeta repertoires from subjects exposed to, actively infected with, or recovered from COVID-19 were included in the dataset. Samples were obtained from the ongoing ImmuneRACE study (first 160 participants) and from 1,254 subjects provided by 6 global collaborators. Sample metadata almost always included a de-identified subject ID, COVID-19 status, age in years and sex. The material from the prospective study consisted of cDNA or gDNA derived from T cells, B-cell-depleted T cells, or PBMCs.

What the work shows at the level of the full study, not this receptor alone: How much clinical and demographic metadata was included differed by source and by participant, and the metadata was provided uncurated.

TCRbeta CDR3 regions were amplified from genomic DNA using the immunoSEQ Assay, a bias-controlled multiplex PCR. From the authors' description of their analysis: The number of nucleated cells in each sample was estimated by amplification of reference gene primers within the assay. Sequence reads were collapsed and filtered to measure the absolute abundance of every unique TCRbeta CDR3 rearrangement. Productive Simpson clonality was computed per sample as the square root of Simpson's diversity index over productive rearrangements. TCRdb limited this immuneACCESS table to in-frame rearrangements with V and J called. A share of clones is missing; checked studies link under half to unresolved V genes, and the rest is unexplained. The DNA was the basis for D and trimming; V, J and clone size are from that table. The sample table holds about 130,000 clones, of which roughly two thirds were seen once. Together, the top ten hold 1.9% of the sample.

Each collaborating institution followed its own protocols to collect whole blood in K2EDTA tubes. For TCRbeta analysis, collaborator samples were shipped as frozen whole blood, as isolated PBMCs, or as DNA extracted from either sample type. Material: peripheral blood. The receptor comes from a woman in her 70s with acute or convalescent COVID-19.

At the DNA level, the sequence is TGCGCCAGCAGCGAGAGCCTAATAAGCTCCTATAATTCACCCCTCCACTTT. Protein translation: CASSESLISSYNSPLHF. The rearranged chain carries TRBV10-2 and TRBJ1-6, with the D gene not clear enough to name. CDR1 and CDR2 (WSHSY, SAAADI) derive from the germline V gene. From its cysteine to its phenylalanine, the CDR3 spans 17 amino acids. Of the read, only the CDR3 DNA is kept; its 51 bases are in frame from base 1. V is clipped by 6 bases and J by 0 bases, and the sequence between their germline boundaries is 15 bases long.